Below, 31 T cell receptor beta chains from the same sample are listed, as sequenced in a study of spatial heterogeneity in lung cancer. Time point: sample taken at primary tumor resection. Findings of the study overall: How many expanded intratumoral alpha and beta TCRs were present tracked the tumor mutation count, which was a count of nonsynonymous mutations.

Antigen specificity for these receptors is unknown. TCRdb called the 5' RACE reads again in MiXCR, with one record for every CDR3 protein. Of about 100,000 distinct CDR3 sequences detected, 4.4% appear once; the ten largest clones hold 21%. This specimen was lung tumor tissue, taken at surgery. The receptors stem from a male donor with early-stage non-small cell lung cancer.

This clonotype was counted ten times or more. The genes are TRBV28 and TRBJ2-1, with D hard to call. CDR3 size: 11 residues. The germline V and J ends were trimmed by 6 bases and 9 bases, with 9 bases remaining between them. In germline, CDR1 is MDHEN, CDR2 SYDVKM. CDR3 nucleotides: TGTGCCAGCAGCAGAGGCGTTGAGCAGTTCTTC. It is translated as CASSRGVEQFF.

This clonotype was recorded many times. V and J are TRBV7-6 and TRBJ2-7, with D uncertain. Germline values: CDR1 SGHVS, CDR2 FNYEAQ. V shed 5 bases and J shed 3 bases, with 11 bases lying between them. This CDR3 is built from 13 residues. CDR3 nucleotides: TGTGCCAGCAGCCTTGGGATGATCTACGAGCAGTACTTC. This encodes CASSLGMIYEQYF.

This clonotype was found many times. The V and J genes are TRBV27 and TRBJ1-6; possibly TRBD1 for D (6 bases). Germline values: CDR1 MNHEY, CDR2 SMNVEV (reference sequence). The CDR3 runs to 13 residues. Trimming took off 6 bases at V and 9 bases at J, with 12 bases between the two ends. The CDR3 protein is CASRTGGGSPLHF. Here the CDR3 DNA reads TGTGCCAGCAGGACAGGAGGAGGTTCACCCCTCCACTTT.

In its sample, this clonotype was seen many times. CDR3 sequence reads: CASSLRLLAGGYNEQFF. The CDR3 DNA reads as TGCGCCAGCAGCTTAAGGCTCCTAGCGGGAGGATACAATGAGCAGTTCTTC. The J gene is TRBJ2-1, the V gene TRBV4-1; 11 bases are a match to TRBD2. The V segment lost 5 bases and the J segment 4 bases; nucleotides outside the gene matches: 10. The germline CDR1 and CDR2 sequences are MGHRA and YSYEKL. The CDR3 has 17 amino acids.

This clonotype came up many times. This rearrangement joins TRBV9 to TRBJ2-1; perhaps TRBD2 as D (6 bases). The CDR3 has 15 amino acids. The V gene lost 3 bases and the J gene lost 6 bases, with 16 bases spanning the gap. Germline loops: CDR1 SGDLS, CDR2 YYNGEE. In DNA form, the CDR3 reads TGTGCCAGCAGCGCTCCCTATTTGGGGGGCAATGAGCAGTTCTTC. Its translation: CASSAPYLGGNEQFF.

The CDR3 DNA follows: TGCGCCAGCAGCGTGACTAGCGATCCCACAGATACGCAGTATTTT. As protein: CASSVTSDPTDTQYF. The chain recombines TRBV5-1 with TRBJ2-3; 8 bases agree with TRBD2. The CDR3 is 15 amino acids. Germline loops: CDR1 SGHRS, CDR2 YFSETQ. J lost 2 bases, V lost 4 bases, and 6 bases had no gene match.

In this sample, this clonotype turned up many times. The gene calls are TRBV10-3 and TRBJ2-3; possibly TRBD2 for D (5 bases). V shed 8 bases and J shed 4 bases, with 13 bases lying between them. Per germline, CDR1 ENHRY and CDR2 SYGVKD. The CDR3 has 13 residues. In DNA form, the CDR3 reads TGTGCCATCGGACTCCCCGGGGCAGATACGCAGTATTTT. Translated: CAIGLPGADTQYF.

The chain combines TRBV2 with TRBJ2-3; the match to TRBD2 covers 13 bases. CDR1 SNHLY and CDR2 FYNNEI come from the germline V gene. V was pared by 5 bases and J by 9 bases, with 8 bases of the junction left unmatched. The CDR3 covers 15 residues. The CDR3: CASSSTSGRGRTQYF. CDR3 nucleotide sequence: TGTGCCAGCAGTTCAACTAGCGGGAGGGGAAGAACGCAGTATTTT.

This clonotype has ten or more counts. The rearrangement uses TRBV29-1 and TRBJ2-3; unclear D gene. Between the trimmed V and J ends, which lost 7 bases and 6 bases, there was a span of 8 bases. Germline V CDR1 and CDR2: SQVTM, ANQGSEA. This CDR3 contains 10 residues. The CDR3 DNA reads TGCAGCGGGTCCTTCGATACGCAGTATTTT. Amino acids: CSGSFDTQYF.

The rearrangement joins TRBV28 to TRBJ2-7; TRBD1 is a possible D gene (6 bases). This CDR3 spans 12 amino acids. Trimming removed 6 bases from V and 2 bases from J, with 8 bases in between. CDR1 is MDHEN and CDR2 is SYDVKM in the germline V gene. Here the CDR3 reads CASRQGPYEQYF. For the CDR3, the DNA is TGTGCCAGCAGGCAGGGGCCCTACGAGCAGTACTTC. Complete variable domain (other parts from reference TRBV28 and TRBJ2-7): DVKVTQSSRYLVKRTGEKVFLECVQDMDHENMFWYRQDPGLGLRLIYFSYDVKMKEKGDIPEGYSVSREKKERFSLILESASTNQTSMYLCASRQGPYEQYFGPGTRLTVT.

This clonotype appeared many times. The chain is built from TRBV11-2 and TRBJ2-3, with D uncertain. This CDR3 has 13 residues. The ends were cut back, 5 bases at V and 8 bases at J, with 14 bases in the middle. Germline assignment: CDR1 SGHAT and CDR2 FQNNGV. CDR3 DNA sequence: TGTGCCAGCAGCCGTTTCCTAGGTGTTACGCAGTATTTT. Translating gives CASSRFLGVTQYF.

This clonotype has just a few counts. The CDR3 DNA follows: TGTGCCAGCAGCCTCGGGCCCTACTACGAGCAGTACTTC. As protein: CASSLGPYYEQYF. The chain recombines TRBV7-9 with TRBJ2-7; no clear D. V was shortened by 5 bases and J by 3 bases, with 11 bases between the two germline ends. The CDR3 spans 13 residues. Germline loops: CDR1 SEHNR, CDR2 FQNEAQ (reference sequence).

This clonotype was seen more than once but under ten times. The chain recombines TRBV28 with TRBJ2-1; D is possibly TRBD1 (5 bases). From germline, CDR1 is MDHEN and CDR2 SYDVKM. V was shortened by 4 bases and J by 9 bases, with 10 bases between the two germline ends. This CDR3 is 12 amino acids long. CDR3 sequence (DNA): TGTGCCAGCAGTTGGGGCGGCAGTGAGCAGTTCTTC. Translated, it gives CASSWGGSEQFF.

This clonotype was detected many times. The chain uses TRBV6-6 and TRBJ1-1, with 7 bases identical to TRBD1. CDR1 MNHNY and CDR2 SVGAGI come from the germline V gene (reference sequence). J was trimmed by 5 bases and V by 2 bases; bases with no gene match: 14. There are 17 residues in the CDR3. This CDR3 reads CASSYPRQGPTTTEAFF. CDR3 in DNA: TGTGCCAGCAGTTACCCGCGACAGGGTCCTACGACTACTGAAGCTTTCTTT.

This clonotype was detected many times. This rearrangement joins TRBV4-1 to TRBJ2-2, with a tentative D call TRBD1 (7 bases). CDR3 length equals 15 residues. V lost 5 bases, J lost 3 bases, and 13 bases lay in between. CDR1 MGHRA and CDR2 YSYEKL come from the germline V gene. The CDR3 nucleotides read TGCGCCAGCAGCTCGGGACAGCGGGACACCGGGGAGCTGTTTTTT. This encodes CASSSGQRDTGELFF.

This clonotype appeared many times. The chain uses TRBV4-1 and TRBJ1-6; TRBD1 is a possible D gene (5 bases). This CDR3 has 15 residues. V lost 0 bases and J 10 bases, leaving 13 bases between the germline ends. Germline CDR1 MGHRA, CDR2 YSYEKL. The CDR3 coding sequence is TGCGCCAGCAGCCAAGAACGGGGACTGCAATCACCCCTCCACTTT. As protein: CASSQERGLQSPLHF.

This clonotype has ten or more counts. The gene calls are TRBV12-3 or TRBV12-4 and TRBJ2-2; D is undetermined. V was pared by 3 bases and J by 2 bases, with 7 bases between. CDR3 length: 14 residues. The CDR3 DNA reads TGTGCCAGCAGTTTGCAGCCTAACACCGGGGAGCTGTTTTTT. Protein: CASSLQPNTGELFF.

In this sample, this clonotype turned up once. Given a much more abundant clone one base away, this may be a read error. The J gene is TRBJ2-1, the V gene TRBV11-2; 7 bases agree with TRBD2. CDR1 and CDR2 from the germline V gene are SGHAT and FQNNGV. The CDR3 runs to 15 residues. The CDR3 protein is CASSFQGLTYNDQFF. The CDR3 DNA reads TGTGCCAGCAGCTTCCAGGGACTAACTTACAATGATCAGTTCTTC.

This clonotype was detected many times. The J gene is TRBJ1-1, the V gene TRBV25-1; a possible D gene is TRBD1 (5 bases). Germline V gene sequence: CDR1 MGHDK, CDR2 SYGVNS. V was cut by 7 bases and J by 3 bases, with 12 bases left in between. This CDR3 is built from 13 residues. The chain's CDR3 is CASTHRGDTEAFF. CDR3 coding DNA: TGTGCCAGCACGCACCGGGGGGACACTGAAGCTTTCTTT. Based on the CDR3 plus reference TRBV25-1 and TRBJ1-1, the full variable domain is EADIYQTPRYLVIGTGKKITLECSQTMGHDKMYWYQQDPGMELHLIHYSYGVNSTEKGDLSSESTVSRIRTEHFPLTLESARPSHTSQYLCASTHRGDTEAFFGQGTRLTVV.

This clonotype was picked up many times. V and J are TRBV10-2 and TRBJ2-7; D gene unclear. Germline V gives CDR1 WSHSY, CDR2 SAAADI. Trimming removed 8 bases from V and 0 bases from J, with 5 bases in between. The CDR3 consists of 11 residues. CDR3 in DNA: TGCGCCAGCTCTACCTCCTACGAGCAGTACTTC. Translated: CASSTSYEQYF.

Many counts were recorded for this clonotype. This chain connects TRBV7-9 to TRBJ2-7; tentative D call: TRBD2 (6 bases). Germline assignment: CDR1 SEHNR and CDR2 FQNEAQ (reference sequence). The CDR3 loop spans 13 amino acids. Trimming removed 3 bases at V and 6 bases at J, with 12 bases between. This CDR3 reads CASSFPSAAEQYF. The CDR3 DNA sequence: TGTGCCAGCAGCTTTCCTAGCGCCGCCGAGCAGTACTTC.

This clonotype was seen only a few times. The CDR3 is CSAKPLAVVSTDTQYF. As DNA, the CDR3 is TGCAGTGCAAAACCCCTAGCGGTAGTAAGCACAGATACGCAGTATTTT. J is TRBJ2-3 and V is TRBV20-1; 7 bases match TRBD2. Germline CDR1 and CDR2: DFQATT and SNEGSKA (reference sequence). This CDR3 is 16 amino acids long. Trimming took 6 bases from V and 0 from J; bases not matched to a gene: 12.

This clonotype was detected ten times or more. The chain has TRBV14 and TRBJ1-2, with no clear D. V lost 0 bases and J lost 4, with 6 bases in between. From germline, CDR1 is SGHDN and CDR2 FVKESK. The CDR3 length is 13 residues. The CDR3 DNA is TGTGCCAGCAGCCAAGATTGGCGCTATGGCTACACCTTC. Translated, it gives CASSQDWRYGYTF.

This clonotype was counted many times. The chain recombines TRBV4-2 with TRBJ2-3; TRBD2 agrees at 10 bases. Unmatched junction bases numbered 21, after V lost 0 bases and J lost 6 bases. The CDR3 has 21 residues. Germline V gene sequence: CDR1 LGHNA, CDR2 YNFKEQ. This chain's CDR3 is CASSQELLAGVFSFPSDTQYF. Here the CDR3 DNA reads TGTGCCAGCAGCCAAGAACTGCTAGCGGGAGTATTTTCATTTCCGTCCGATACGCAGTATTTT.

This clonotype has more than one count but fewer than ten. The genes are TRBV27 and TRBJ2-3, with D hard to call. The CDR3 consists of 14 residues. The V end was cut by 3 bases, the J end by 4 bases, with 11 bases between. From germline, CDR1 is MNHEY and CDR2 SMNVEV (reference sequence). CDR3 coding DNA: TGTGCCAGCAGTTTGAGGTCCCCCCCAGATACGCAGTATTTT. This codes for CASSLRSPPDTQYF.

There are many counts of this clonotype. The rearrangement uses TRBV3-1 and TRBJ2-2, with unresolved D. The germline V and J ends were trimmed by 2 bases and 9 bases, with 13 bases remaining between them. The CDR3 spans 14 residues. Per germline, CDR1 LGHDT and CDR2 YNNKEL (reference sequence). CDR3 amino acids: CASSQSSRGRELFF. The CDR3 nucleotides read TGTGCCAGCAGCCAATCGAGCAGAGGACGGGAGCTGTTTTTT. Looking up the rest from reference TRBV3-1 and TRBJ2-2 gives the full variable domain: DTAVSQTPKYLVTQMGNDKSIKCEQNLGHDTMYWYKQDSKKFLKIMFSYNNKELIINETVPNRFSPKSPDKAHLNLHINSLELGDSAVYFCASSQSSRGRELFFGEGSRLTVL.

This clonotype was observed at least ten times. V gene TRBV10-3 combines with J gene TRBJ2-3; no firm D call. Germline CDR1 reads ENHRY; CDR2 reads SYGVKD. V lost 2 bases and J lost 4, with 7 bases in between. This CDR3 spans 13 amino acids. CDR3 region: CAISEQSPDTQYF. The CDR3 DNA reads TGTGCCATCAGTGAGCAATCCCCAGATACGCAGTATTTT.

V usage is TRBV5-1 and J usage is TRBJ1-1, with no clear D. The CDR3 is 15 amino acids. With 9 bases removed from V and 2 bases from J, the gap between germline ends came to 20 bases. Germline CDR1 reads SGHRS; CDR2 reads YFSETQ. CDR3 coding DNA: TGCGCCACCAAGCGAGATGCGGAAACTAACACTGAAGCTTTCTTT. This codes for CATKRDAETNTEAFF.

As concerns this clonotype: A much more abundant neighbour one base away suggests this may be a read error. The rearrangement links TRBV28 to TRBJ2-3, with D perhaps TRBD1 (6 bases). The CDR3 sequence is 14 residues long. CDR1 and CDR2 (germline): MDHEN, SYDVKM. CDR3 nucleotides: TGTGCCAACAGTCCGGACAGATTCACAGATACGCAGTATTTT. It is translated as CANSPDRFTDTQYF.

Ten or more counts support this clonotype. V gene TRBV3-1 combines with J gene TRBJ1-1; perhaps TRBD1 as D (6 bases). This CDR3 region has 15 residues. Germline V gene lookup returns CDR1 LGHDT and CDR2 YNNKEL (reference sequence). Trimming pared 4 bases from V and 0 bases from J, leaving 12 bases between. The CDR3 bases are TGTGCCAGCAGCCTACGGGACACCATGAACACTGAAGCTTTCTTT. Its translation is CASSLRDTMNTEAFF.

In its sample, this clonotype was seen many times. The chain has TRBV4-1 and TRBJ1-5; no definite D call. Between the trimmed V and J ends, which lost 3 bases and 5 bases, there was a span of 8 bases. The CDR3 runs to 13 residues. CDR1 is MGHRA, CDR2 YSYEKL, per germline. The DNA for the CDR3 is TGCGCCAGCAGCCAGCTCCCTTATCAGCCCCAGCATTTT. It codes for CASSQLPYQPQHF.